This TCR beta chain was obtained from a study of response to subunit inactivated influenza vaccine. The CDR3 has 15 amino acids. V dropped 4 bases and J dropped 4 bases, with 18 bases sitting between them. Germline assignment: CDR1 SGHKS and CDR2 YYEKEE (reference sequence). TCRdb redid the calling of the RT-PCR reads with MiXCR, one entry per CDR3 protein. The table records about 620,000 distinct CDR3 sequences, approximately 12% of them present only once. As regards this clonotype: Its antigen remains unidentified.

Points from the study as a whole: It was the authors' suggestion that each seasonal influenza vaccination recruits few new T cells.

The sample in question was PBMCs from blood, obtained on the day of vaccination. The TCR sequence derives from a man in his fifties who received an inactivated influenza vaccine. The chain uses TRBV5-5 and TRBJ2-7; D is possibly TRBD2 (5 bases). In nucleotides, the CDR3 is TGTGCCAGCAGCACCGGGGTCTTCTACCATTACGAGCAGTACTTC. Translated, it gives CASSTGVFYHYEQYF. Together with reference TRBV5-5 and TRBJ2-7, the CDR3 gives the full variable domain: DAGVTQSPTHLIKTRGQQVTLRCSPISGHKSVSWYQQVLGQGPQFIFQYYEKEERGRGNFPDRFSARQFPNYSSELNVNALLLGDSALYLCASSTGVFYHYEQYFGPGTRLTVT.